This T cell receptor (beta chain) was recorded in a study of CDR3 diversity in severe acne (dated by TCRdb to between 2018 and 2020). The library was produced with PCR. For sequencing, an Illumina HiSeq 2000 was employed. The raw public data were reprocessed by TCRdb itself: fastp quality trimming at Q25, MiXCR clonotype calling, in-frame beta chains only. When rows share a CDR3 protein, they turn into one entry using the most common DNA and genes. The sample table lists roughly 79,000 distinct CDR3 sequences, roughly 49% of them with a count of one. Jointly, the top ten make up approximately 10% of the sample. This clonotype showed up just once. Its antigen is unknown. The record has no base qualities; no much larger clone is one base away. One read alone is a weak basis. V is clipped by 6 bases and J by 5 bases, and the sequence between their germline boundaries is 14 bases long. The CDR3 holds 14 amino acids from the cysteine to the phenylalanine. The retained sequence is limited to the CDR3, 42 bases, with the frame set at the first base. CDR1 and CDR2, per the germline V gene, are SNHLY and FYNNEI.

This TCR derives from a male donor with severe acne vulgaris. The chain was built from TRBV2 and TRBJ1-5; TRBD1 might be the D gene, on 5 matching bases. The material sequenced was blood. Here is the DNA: TGTGCCAGCAGGACCGACAGAGGGTATCAGCCCCAGCATTTT. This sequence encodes CASRTDRGYQPQHF.